This TCR beta chain was sequenced for a study of blood T cells in healthy people across ages. Study results and limitations: Strong correlation was found linking TCR beta diversity to naive T cell percentage. There was no known CMV status for donors, so expanded clonotype changes were possibly confounded. Significant beta diversity loss was already apparent by age roughly 40, declining roughly linearly.

Losses at the gene ends were 7 bases for V and 7 bases for J; bases not matched to a gene: 9. The CDR3 is 13 residues long. Germline values: CDR1 SQVTM, CDR2 ANQGSEA. Next came a second PCR, run for about 6 to 12 cycles, which used a sample-barcoded 5' primer along with a J-beta primer mix. A tag from a template-switch adaptor with 12 random nucleotides marked each cDNA molecule. In TCRdb, the 5' RACE reads were re-called with MiXCR into one record per CDR3 protein. The profile shows about 1.4 million distinct CDR3 sequences, approximately 59% of them singletons. This clonotype was detected ten times or more. Its target is not known.

The sequencing sample was made of blood. J is TRBJ1-2 and V is TRBV29-1, with TRBD1 matching over 10 bases. The receptor comes from a man aged 18 to 29 in good health. The CDR3 reads CSAEDRGKAGYTF. CDR3 nucleotides: TGCAGCGCTGAGGACAGGGGGAAGGCTGGCTACACCTTC.